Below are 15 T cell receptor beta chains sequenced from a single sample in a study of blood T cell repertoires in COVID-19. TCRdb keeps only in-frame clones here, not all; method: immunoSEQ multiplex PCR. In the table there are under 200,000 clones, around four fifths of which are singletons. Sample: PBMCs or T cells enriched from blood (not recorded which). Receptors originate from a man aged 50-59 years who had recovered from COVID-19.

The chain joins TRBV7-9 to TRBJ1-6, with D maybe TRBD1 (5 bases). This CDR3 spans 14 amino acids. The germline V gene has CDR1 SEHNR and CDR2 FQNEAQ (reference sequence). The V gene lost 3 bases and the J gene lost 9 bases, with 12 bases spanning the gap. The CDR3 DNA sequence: TGTGCCAGCAGCTTCGAATTCCAGGGTTCACCCCTCCACTTT. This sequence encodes CASSFEFQGSPLHF.

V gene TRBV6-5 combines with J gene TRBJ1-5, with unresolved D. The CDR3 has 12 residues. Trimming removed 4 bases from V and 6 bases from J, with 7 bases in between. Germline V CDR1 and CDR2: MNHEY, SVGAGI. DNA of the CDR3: TGTGCCAGCAGTTCGGGAAGTCAGCCCCAGCATTTT. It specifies CASSSGSQPQHF.

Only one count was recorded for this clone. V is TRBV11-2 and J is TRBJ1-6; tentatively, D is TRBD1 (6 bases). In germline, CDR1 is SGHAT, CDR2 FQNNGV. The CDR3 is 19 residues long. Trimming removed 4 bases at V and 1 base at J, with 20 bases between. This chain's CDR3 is CASSSHGGLSRSYNSPLHF. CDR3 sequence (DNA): TGTGCCAGCAGCTCGCACGGGGGGCTCTCGAGGTCCTATAATTCACCCCTCCACTTT. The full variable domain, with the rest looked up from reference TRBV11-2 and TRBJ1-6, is EAGVAQSPRYKIIEKRQSVAFWCNPISGHATLYWYQQILGQGPKLLIQFQNNGVVDDSQLPKDRFSAERLKGVDSTLKIQPAKLEDSAVYLCASSSHGGLSRSYNSPLHFGNGTRLTVT.

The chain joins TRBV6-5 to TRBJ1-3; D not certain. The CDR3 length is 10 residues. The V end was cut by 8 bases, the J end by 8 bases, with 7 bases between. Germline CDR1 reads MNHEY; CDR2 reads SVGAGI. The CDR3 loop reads CASVRDTIYF. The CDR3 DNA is TGTGCCAGCGTGAGGGACACCATATATTTT.

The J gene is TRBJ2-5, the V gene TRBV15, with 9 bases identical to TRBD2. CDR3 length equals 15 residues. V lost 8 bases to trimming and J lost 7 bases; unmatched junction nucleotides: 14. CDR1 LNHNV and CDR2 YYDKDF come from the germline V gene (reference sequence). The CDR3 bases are TGTGCCACCCGACAGGGAGCGGGGGGCGACGGGACCCAGTACTTC. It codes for CATRQGAGGDGTQYF.

The chain's CDR3 is CSVEGQGITEAFF. The CDR3, as DNA: TGCAGCGTTGAGGGACAGGGTATCACTGAAGCTTTCTTT. The rearrangement uses TRBV29-1 and TRBJ1-1; 9 nucleotides line up with TRBD1. The germline gives CDR1 SQVTM, CDR2 ANQGSEA. The junction had 3 bases not matched to a gene; V was cut back by 3 bases and J by 4 bases. This CDR3 is built from 13 residues. The variable domain in full, with the rest retrieved from reference TRBV29-1 and TRBJ1-1, is SAVISQKPSRDICQRGTSLTIQCQVDSQVTMMFWYRQQPGQSLTLIATANQGSEATYESGFVIDKFPISRPNLTFSTLTVSNMSPEDSSIYLCSVEGQGITEAFFGQGTRLTVV.

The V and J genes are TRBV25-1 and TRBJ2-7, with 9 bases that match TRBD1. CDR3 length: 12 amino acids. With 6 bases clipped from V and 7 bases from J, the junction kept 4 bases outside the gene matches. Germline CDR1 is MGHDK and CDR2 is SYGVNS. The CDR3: CASRGGQGEQYF. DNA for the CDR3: TGTGCCAGCAGGGGCGGACAGGGGGAGCAGTACTTC.

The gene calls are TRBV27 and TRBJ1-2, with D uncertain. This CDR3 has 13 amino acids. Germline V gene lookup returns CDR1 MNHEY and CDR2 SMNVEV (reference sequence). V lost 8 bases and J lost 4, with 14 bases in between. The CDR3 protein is CASGSRHLYGYTF. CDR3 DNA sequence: TGTGCCAGCGGGAGTAGGCACCTCTATGGCTACACCTTC.

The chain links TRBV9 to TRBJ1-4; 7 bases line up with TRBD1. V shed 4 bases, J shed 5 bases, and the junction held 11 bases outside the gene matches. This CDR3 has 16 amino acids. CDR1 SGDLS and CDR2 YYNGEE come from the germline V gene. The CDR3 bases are TGTGCCAGCAGCCCCCTAGGGGCAGGGGGAAATGAAAAACTGTTTTTT. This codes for CASSPLGAGGNEKLFF.

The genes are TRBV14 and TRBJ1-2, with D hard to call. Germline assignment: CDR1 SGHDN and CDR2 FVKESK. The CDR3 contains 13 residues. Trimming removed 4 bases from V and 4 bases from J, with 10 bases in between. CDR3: CASSRLAAYGYTF. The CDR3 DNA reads TGTGCCAGCAGCCGCCTAGCGGCCTATGGCTACACCTTC. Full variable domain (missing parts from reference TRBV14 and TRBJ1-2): EAGVTQFPSHSVIEKGQTVTLRCDPISGHDNLYWYRRVMGKEIKFLLHFVKESKQDESGMPNNRFLAERTGGTYSTLKVQPAELEDSGVYFCASSRLAAYGYTFGSGTRLTVV.

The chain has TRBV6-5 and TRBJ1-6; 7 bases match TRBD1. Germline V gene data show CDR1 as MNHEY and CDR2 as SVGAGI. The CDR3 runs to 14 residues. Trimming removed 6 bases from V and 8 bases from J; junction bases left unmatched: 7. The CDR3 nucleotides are TGTGCCAGCAGGAAGGGGGCTTATTATTCACCCCTCCACTTT. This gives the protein CASRKGAYYSPLHF.

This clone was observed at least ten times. The CDR3 bases are TGCAGTGCTCCGAGCACCCAGGCGGCTTTCTTT. It is translated as CSAPSTQAAFF. The chain uses TRBV20-1 and TRBJ1-1; D unresolved. Looked up from germline, CDR1 is DFQATT and CDR2 is SNEGSKA (reference sequence). The CDR3 length is 11 residues. The V and J ends lost 5 bases and 11 bases respectively, with 15 bases between them.

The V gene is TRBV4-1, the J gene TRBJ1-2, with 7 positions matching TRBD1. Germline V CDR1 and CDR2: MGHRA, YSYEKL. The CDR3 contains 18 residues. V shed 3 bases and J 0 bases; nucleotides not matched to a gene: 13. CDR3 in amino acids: CASSQDPGTETTNYGYTF. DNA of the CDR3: TGCGCCAGCAGCCAGGATCCCGGGACAGAAACTACTAACTATGGCTACACCTTC.

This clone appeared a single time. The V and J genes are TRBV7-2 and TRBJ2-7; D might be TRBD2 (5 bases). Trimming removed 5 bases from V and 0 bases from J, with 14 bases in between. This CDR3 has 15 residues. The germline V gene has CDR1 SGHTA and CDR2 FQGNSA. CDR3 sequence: CASSPNGLLSYEQYF. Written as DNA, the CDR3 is TGTGCCAGCAGCCCCAACGGACTCCTCTCCTACGAGCAGTACTTC. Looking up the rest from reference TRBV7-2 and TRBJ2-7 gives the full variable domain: GAGVSQSPSNKVTEKGKDVELRCDPISGHTALYWYRQSLGQGLEFLIYFQGNSAPDKSGLPSDRFSAERTGGSVSTLTIQRTQQEDSAVYLCASSPNGLLSYEQYFGPGTRLTVT.

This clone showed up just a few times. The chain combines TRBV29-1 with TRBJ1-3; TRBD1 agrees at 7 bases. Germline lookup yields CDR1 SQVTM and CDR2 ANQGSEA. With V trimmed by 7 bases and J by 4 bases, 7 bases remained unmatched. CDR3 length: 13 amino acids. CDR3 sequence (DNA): TGCAGCGGGAGACAGGGCGGAGGAAACACCATATATTTT. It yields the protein CSGRQGGGNTIYF.